This T cell receptor beta chain was sequenced for a study of T cell repertoires in cytomegalovirus infection. Study-level background: Recently identified HLA-C-restricted CMV epitopes and well-studied HLA-B-restricted CMV epitopes were used by the study.

This clonotype has at least ten counts. Its cognate antigen is unknown. TCRdb ran MiXCR on the reads and lists one entry per CDR3 protein. This table has about a million distinct CDR3 sequences, approximately 33% appearing once. Study conclusions and caveats: Ex vivo, HLA-C-restricted CMV-specific TCR beta clonotypes prevailed over the rest of the response.

The sequence was collected from a human donor in good health (CMV status not recorded). Some clones in this sample may be carry-over from other donors' samples. The material sequenced was cultured CD8+ T cells from PBMCs, taken from culture after CMV antigen stimulation.

In nucleotides, the CDR3 is TGTGCCAGCAGTTCTGGACAGGGGTTTTTCACAGATACGCAGTATTTT. It specifies CASSSGQGFFTDTQYF. The J gene is TRBJ2-3, the V gene TRBV27; 9 bases agree with TRBD1. The CDR3 contains 16 residues. CDR1 is MNHEY and CDR2 is SMNVEV in the germline V gene (reference sequence). Losses at the gene ends were 4 bases for V and 2 bases for J; bases not matched to a gene: 7.